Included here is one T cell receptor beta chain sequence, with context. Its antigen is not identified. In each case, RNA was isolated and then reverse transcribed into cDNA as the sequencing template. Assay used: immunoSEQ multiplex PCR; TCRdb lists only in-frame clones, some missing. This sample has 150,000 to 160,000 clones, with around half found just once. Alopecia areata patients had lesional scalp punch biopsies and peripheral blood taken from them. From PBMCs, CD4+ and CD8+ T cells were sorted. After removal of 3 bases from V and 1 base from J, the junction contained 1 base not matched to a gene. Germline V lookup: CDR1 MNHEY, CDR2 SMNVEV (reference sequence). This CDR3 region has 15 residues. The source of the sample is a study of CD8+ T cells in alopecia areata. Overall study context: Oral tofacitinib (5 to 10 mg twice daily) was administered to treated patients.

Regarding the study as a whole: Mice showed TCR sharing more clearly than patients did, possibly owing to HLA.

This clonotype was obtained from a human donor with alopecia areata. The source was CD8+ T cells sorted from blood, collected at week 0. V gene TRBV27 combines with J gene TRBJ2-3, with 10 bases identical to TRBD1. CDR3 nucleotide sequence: TGTGCCAGCAGTTTTGGGACAGGGGGCACAGATACGCAGTATTTT. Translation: CASSFGTGGTDTQYF.